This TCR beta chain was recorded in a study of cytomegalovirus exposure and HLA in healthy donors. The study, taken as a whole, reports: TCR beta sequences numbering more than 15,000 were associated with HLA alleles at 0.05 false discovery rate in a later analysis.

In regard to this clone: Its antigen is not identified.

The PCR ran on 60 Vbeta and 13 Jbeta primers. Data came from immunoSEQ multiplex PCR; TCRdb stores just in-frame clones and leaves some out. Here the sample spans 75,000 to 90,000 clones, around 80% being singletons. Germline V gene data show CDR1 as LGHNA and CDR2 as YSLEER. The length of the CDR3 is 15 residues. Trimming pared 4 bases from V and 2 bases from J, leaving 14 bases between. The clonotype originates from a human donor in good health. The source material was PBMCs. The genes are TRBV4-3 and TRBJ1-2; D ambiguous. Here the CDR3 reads CASSREQEMNYGYTF. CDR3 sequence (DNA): TGCGCCAGCAGCCGGGAGCAGGAGATGAACTATGGCTACACCTTC.